The clone carrying this T cell receptor beta chain has a count of ten or more. Its antigen is undetermined. This sample was included in a study of T-cell reconstitution after alpha-beta-depleted transplantation in children. CDR1 SGHDN and CDR2 FVKESK come from the germline V gene. The CDR3 totals 14 residues. V was shortened by 0 bases and J by 8 bases, with 12 bases between the two germline ends. Study-level findings and limits: Most T-cell counts and diversity one year after the transplant came from T cells that were newly produced.

Unique molecular identifiers tagged the TCRbeta library. TCRdb processed the PCR reads anew with MiXCR; each CDR3 protein has one entry. This sample has hundreds of thousands of distinct CDR3 sequences, with roughly 9.1% found just once. The chain uses TRBV14 and TRBJ2-3; D possibly corresponds to TRBD2 (6 bases). The clonotype was recovered from a male patient between 2 and 15 years old who had a stem cell transplant for acute myeloid leukemia, so the T cells may come from the graft donor. Material: PBMCs, mostly from graft donor cells, obtained 360 days after TCRalphabeta/CD19-depleted stem cell transplant. This chain's CDR3 is CASSQDWRGGTQYF. CDR3 in DNA: TGTGCCAGCAGCCAAGATTGGAGGGGAGGTACGCAGTATTTT.